The clone carrying this T cell receptor (beta chain) occurred once. This table comes from immunoSEQ multiplex PCR, and its TCRdb copy is limited to in-frame clones, with some not included. Of 150,000 or so clones listed, roughly nine tenths were seen once; the top ten hold under 4%. The data were taken from a study of T cell responses to AZD1222 COVID-19 vaccine. The clonotype comes from an adult who received the AZD1222 COVID-19 vaccine. The sample was peripheral blood, taken 28 days after the second AZD1222 dose.

CDR3 amino acids: CATGPRQSAQPQHF. CDR3 nucleotide sequence: TGTGCCACGGGACCCAGACAATCGGCGCAGCCCCAGCATTTT. The genes are TRBV19 and TRBJ1-5; D possibly corresponds to TRBD1 (5 bases). The CDR3 totals 14 residues. V was trimmed by 10 bases and J by 7 bases, leaving 20 bases between them. Germline-derived CDR1 and CDR2 are LNHDA and SQIVND (reference sequence). Full variable domain (outside the CDR3, taken from reference TRBV19 and TRBJ1-5): DGGITQSPKYLFRKEGQNVTLSCEQNLNHDAMYWYRQDPGQGLRLIYYSQIVNDFQKGDIAEGYSVSREKKESFPLTVTSAQKNPTAFYLCATGPRQSAQPQHFGDGTRLSIL.